A selection of T cell receptor beta chains follows, all from one sample in a study of spatial heterogeneity in lung cancer. Each CDR3 protein gets one entry after TCRdb re-called the 5' RACE reads with MiXCR. The repertoire holds 24,000 or so distinct CDR3 sequences, roughly 8.3% seen once, with about 7.7% in the top ten. The material sequenced was lung tumor tissue, taken at surgery. These receptors all stem from a male donor with early-stage non-small cell lung cancer. CDR3s include the opening cysteine and the closing phenylalanine or tryptophan. The D gene is left open where the match is weak. Clone size appears in some rows only: once, few, many, or a class for an expanded clone.

abundance: .; j_gene: TRBJ2-2; len: 15; v_gene: TRBV7-9; d_gene: .; CDR3aa: CASSSPGQNTGELFF; CDR3nt: TGTGCCAGCAGCTCACCGGGGCAGAACACCGGGGAGCTGTTTTTT
abundance: many; j_gene: TRBJ1-6; len: 14; v_gene: TRBV11-2; d_gene: .; CDR3aa: CASSLVGRDSPLHF; CDR3nt: TGTGCCAGCAGCTTAGTTGGGAGGGATTCACCCCTCCACTTT
abundance: many; j_gene: TRBJ2-2; len: 15; v_gene: TRBV28; d_gene: TRBD2; CDR3aa: CASRPTSGSTGELFF; CDR3nt: TGTGCCAGCAGACCGACTAGCGGTTCCACCGGGGAGCTGTTTTTT
abundance: many; j_gene: TRBJ1-3; len: 11; v_gene: TRBV5-5; d_gene: .; CDR3aa: CASSGLGTIYF; CDR3nt: TGTGCCAGCAGCGGATTGGGCACCATATATTTT
abundance: few; j_gene: TRBJ2-3; len: 13; v_gene: TRBV20-1; d_gene: .; CDR3aa: CSARAPGTDTQYF; CDR3nt: TGCAGTGCTAGGGCTCCCGGGACAGATACGCAGTATTTT
abundance: many; j_gene: TRBJ1-5; len: 13; v_gene: TRBV7-2; d_gene: .; CDR3aa: CASSFRGNQPQHF; CDR3nt: TGTGCCAGCAGCTTCAGAGGAAATCAGCCCCAGCATTTT
abundance: many; j_gene: TRBJ2-1; len: 14; v_gene: TRBV24-1; d_gene: TRBD1; CDR3aa: CATSLGQGVYEQFF; CDR3nt: TGTGCCACCAGCCTCGGACAGGGGGTGTATGAGCAGTTCTTC
abundance: many; j_gene: TRBJ2-1; len: 12; v_gene: TRBV3-1; d_gene: .; CDR3aa: CASSRTANEQFF; CDR3nt: TGTGCCAGCAGCCGGACTGCCAATGAGCAGTTCTTC
abundance: many; j_gene: TRBJ2-7; len: 14; v_gene: TRBV7-2; d_gene: .; CDR3aa: CASSLEGRDHEQYF; CDR3nt: TGTGCCAGCAGCTTAGAAGGGCGGGACCACGAGCAGTACTTC
abundance: many; j_gene: TRBJ2-6; len: 20; v_gene: TRBV21-1; d_gene: .; CDR3aa: CASSKASGQPFFSGANVLTF; CDR3nt: TGTGCCAGCAGCAAAGCTTCGGGACAGCCCTTTTTTTCTGGGGCCAACGTCCTGACTTTC
abundance: many; j_gene: TRBJ1-4; len: 17; v_gene: TRBV28; d_gene: TRBD1; CDR3aa: CASSGGQGALTNEKLFF; CDR3nt: TGTGCCAGCAGCGGCGGACAGGGGGCGCTGACTAATGAAAAACTGTTTTTT
abundance: .; j_gene: TRBJ2-3; len: 13; v_gene: TRBV9; d_gene: .; CDR3aa: CASSVGITDTQYF; CDR3nt: TGTGCCAGCAGCGTAGGGATCACAGATACGCAGTATTTT
abundance: many; j_gene: TRBJ2-1; len: 12; v_gene: TRBV27; d_gene: .; CDR3aa: CASSLRESEQFF; CDR3nt: TGTGCCAGCAGTTTGAGGGAGAGTGAGCAGTTCTTC
abundance: few; j_gene: TRBJ2-7; len: 14; v_gene: TRBV7-9; d_gene: .; CDR3aa: CASSPGRISYEQYF; CDR3nt: TGTGCCAGCAGCCCGGGACGGATCTCCTACGAGCAGTACTTC
abundance: few; j_gene: TRBJ2-2; len: 13; v_gene: TRBV7-3; d_gene: .; CDR3aa: CASSLRGTEELFF; CDR3nt: TGTGCCAGCAGCTTAAGGGGGACCGAGGAGCTGTTTTTT
abundance: .; j_gene: TRBJ1-1; len: 14; v_gene: TRBV5-5; d_gene: TRBD1; CDR3aa: CASSSRDRNTEAFF; CDR3nt: TGTGCCAGCAGCTCCCGGGACAGAAACACTGAAGCTTTCTTT
abundance: many; j_gene: TRBJ2-4; len: 14; v_gene: TRBV20-1; d_gene: .; CDR3aa: CSAPPPRGRNIQYF; CDR3nt: TGCAGTGCTCCCCCGCCGCGGGGCCGAAACATTCAGTACTTC
abundance: many; j_gene: TRBJ2-3; len: 13; v_gene: TRBV9; d_gene: .; CDR3aa: CASSIQDGDTQYF; CDR3nt: TGTGCCAGCAGCATCCAGGACGGCGATACGCAGTATTTT
abundance: .; j_gene: TRBJ2-1; len: 18; v_gene: TRBV7-2; d_gene: .; CDR3aa: CASSFTFMPWLNYNEQFF; CDR3nt: TGTGCCAGCAGCTTTACCTTCATGCCCTGGCTTAACTACAATGAGCAGTTCTTC
abundance: few; j_gene: TRBJ2-3; len: 16; v_gene: TRBV5-4; d_gene: TRBD2; CDR3aa: CASSLYLAGGTDTQYF; CDR3nt: TGTGCCAGCAGCTTGTATCTAGCGGGGGGCACAGATACGCAGTATTTT
abundance: few; j_gene: TRBJ2-7; len: 15; v_gene: TRBV11-1; d_gene: TRBD2; CDR3aa: CASSLMGGSSYEQYF; CDR3nt: TGTGCCAGCAGCTTAATGGGGGGGAGCTCCTACGAGCAGTACTTC
abundance: .; j_gene: TRBJ2-7; len: 16; v_gene: TRBV11-2; d_gene: TRBD1; CDR3aa: CASSLGTGGFHYEQYF; CDR3nt: TGTGCCAGCAGCTTAGGTACAGGGGGCTTCCACTACGAGCAGTACTTC
abundance: .; j_gene: TRBJ2-1; len: 19; v_gene: TRBV6-2/TRBV6-3; d_gene: TRBD2; CDR3aa: CASRDPGTSGKSSYNEQFF; CDR3nt: TGTGCCAGCAGGGACCCCGGGACTAGCGGTAAAAGCTCCTACAATGAGCAGTTCTTC
abundance: many; j_gene: TRBJ2-3; len: 14; v_gene: TRBV9; d_gene: .; CDR3aa: CASSESPRADTQYF; CDR3nt: TGTGCCAGCAGCGAGAGTCCCAGAGCAGATACGCAGTATTTT
abundance: many; j_gene: TRBJ2-7; len: 14; v_gene: TRBV7-2; d_gene: TRBD1; CDR3aa: CASSLSSDDRAKYF; CDR3nt: TGTGCCAGCAGCTTAAGCTCAGACGACAGGGCAAAGTACTTC
abundance: many; j_gene: TRBJ1-2; len: 15; v_gene: TRBV5-5; d_gene: TRBD1; CDR3aa: CASSSDRVGFYGYTF; CDR3nt: TGTGCCAGCAGCTCCGACAGGGTTGGCTTCTATGGCTACACCTTC
abundance: .; j_gene: TRBJ2-2; len: 15; v_gene: TRBV12-3/TRBV12-4; d_gene: TRBD1; CDR3aa: CASSGTGTNTGELFF; CDR3nt: TGTGCCAGCAGCGGGACAGGGACGAACACCGGGGAGCTGTTTTTT
abundance: many; j_gene: TRBJ2-3; len: 15; v_gene: TRBV9; d_gene: .; CDR3aa: CASSVATLGSHPQYF; CDR3nt: TGTGCCAGCAGCGTAGCTACGTTGGGGTCCCACCCGCAGTATTTT
abundance: many; j_gene: TRBJ2-7; len: 16; v_gene: TRBV28; d_gene: .; CDR3aa: CVTRRGNRFDLYEQYF; CDR3nt: TGTGTTACCCGAAGGGGAAACCGTTTTGACCTCTACGAGCAGTACTTC
abundance: many; j_gene: TRBJ2-3; len: 16; v_gene: TRBV7-2; d_gene: TRBD2; CDR3aa: CASSGTSGGNTDTQYF; CDR3nt: TGTGCCAGCAGCGGAACTAGCGGGGGGAACACAGATACGCAGTATTTT
abundance: few; j_gene: TRBJ1-6; len: 16; v_gene: TRBV12-3/TRBV12-4; d_gene: .; CDR3aa: CASSLSFVTEDSPLHF; CDR3nt: TGTGCCAGCAGTTTAAGTTTTGTGACAGAGGATTCACCCCTCCACTTT
abundance: many; j_gene: TRBJ2-1; len: 16; v_gene: TRBV7-2; d_gene: .; CDR3aa: CASSLTSGPSYNEQFF; CDR3nt: TGTGCCAGCAGCTTAACCAGCGGACCCTCCTACAATGAGCAGTTCTTC
abundance: medium-sized; j_gene: TRBJ2-3; len: 12; v_gene: TRBV5-1; d_gene: .; CDR3aa: CASSSYTDTQYF; CDR3nt: TGCGCCAGCAGCTCGTACACAGATACGCAGTATTTT
abundance: many; j_gene: TRBJ2-7; len: 14; v_gene: TRBV5-1; d_gene: TRBD1; CDR3aa: CASSLQGAIYEQYF; CDR3nt: TGCGCCAGCAGCTTGCAGGGGGCCATCTACGAGCAGTACTTC
abundance: many; j_gene: TRBJ2-4; len: 13; v_gene: TRBV7-9; d_gene: .; CDR3aa: CASTLGTKNIQYF; CDR3nt: TGTGCCAGCACCCTGGGGACTAAAAACATTCAGTACTTC
abundance: .; j_gene: TRBJ2-2; len: 16; v_gene: TRBV12-3/TRBV12-4; d_gene: .; CDR3aa: CASSSPADANTGELFF; CDR3nt: TGTGCCAGCAGTTCCCCAGCGGATGCCAACACCGGGGAGCTGTTTTTT
abundance: many; j_gene: TRBJ2-7; len: 15; v_gene: TRBV2; d_gene: TRBD2; CDR3aa: CASRGSLAGTYEQYF; CDR3nt: TGTGCCAGCAGGGGAAGTCTAGCGGGGACCTACGAGCAGTACTTC
abundance: .; j_gene: TRBJ1-5; len: 15; v_gene: TRBV5-1; d_gene: TRBD1; CDR3aa: CASSLGQGGNQPQHF; CDR3nt: TGCGCCAGCAGCTTAGGACAGGGAGGCAATCAGCCCCAGCATTTT
abundance: .; j_gene: TRBJ1-5; len: 15; v_gene: TRBV2; d_gene: .; CDR3aa: CASSTDRVGGQPQHF; CDR3nt: TGTGCCAGCAGTACGGACAGAGTCGGAGGTCAGCCCCAGCATTTT
abundance: .; j_gene: TRBJ2-3; len: 15; v_gene: TRBV7-2; d_gene: TRBD2; CDR3aa: CASSIAGLAADTQYF; CDR3nt: TGTGCCAGCAGCATAGCGGGACTAGCGGCAGATACGCAGTATTTT
abundance: many; j_gene: TRBJ2-1; len: 15; v_gene: TRBV7-9; d_gene: .; CDR3aa: CASSDSLAVHNEQFF; CDR3nt: TGTGCCAGCAGCGACTCCCTGGCCGTTCACAATGAGCAGTTCTTC
abundance: medium-sized; j_gene: TRBJ2-3; len: 12; v_gene: TRBV18; d_gene: .; CDR3aa: CASSPPKDTQYF; CDR3nt: TGTGCCAGCTCACCTCCCAAAGATACGCAGTATTTT
abundance: few; j_gene: TRBJ2-3; len: 17; v_gene: TRBV7-7; d_gene: TRBD1; CDR3aa: CASSLGARDSSTDTQYF; CDR3nt: TGTGCTAGCAGCTTAGGGGCCCGGGACAGTAGCACAGATACGCAGTATTTT
abundance: many; j_gene: TRBJ1-1; len: 17; v_gene: TRBV4-2; d_gene: TRBD1; CDR3aa: CASSLTSGTGLNTEAFF; CDR3nt: TGTGCCAGCAGCCTCACATCCGGGACAGGGTTGAACACTGAAGCTTTCTTT